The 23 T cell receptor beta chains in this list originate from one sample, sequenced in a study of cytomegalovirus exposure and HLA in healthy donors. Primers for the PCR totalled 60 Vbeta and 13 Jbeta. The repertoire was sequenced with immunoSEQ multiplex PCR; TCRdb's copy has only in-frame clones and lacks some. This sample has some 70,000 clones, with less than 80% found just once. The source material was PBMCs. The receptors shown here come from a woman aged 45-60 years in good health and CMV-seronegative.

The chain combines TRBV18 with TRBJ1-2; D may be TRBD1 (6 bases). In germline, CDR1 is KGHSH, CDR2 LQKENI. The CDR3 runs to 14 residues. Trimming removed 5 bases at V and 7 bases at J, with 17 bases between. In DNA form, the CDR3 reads TGTGCCAGCTCAGTAGGGACATCGGAGGTTGGCTACACCTTC. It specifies CASSVGTSEVGYTF. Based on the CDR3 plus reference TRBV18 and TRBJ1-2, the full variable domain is NAGVMQNPRHLVRRRGQEARLRCSPMKGHSHVYWYRQLPEEGLKFMVYLQKENIIDESGMPKERFSAEFPKEGPSILRIQQVVRGDSAAYFCASSVGTSEVGYTFGSGTRLTVV.

This CDR3 is CASSYQGGSYNEQFF. The CDR3 nucleotides are TGTGCCAGCAGTTATCAGGGAGGCTCCTACAATGAGCAGTTCTTC. The chain recombines TRBV6-5 with TRBJ2-1; maybe TRBD2 (6 bases). This CDR3 has 15 residues. Germline CDR1 reads MNHEY; CDR2 reads SVGAGI. Deletions cut 3 bases from V and 0 bases from J, with 9 bases between.

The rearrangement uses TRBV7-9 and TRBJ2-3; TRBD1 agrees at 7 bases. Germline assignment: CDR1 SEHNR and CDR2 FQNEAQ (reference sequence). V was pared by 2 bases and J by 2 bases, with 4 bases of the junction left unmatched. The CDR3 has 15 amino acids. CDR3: CASSLRDSFTDTQYF. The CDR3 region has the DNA TGTGCCAGCAGCTTACGGGACAGCTTCACAGATACGCAGTATTTT.

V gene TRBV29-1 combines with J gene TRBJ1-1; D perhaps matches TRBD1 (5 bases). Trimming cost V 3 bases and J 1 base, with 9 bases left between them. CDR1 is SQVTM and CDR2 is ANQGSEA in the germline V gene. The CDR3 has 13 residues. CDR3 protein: CSVDRVPNTEAFF. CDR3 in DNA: TGCAGCGTTGACAGGGTCCCGAACACTGAAGCTTTCTTT.

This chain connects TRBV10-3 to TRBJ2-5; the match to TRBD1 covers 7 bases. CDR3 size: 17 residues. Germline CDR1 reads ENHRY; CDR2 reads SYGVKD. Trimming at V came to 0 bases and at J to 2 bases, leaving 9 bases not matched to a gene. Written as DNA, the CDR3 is TGTGCCATCAGTGAGTCGAGAAGAGGGGGCGGGCAAGAGACCCAGTACTTC. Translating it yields CAISESRRGGGQETQYF.

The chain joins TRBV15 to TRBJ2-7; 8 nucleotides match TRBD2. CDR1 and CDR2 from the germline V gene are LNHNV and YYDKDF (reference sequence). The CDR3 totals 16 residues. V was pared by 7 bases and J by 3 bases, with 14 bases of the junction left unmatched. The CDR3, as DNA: TGTGCCACCATGCGGAGTAGCGGGGAGTCGAGCTACGAGCAGTACTTC. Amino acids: CATMRSSGESSYEQYF.

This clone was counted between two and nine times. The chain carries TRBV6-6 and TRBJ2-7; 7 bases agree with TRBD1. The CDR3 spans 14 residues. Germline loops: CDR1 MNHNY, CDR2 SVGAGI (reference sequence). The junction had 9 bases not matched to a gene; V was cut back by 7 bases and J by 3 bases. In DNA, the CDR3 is TGTGCCAGCACCTTCGGACAGGCCGACTACGAGCAGTACTTC. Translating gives CASTFGQADYEQYF.

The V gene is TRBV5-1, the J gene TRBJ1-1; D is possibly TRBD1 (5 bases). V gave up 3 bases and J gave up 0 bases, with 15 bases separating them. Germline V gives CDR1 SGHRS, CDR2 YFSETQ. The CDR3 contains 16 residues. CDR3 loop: CASSSGNRRVNTEAFF. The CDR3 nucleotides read TGCGCCAGCAGCTCTGGTAACAGGAGAGTGAACACTGAAGCTTTCTTT.

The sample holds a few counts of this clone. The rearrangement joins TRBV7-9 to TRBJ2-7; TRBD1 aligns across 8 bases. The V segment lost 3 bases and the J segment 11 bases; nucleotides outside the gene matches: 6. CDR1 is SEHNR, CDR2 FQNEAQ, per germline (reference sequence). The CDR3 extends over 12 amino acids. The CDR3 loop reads CASSFTDRGEYF. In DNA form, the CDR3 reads TGTGCCAGCAGCTTTACTGACAGGGGAGAGTACTTC.

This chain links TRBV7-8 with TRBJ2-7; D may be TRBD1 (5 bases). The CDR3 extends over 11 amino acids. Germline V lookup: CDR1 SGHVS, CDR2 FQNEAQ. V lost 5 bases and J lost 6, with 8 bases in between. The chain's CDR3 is CASSRQGEQYF. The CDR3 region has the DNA TGTGCCAGCAGCCGCCAGGGCGAGCAGTACTTC.

The CDR3 bases are TGTGCCAGCAGTGCCGAGGCCTCCCTGCCCCAGCATTTT. The encoded protein is CASSAEASLPQHF. The gene calls are TRBV27 and TRBJ1-5, with D unresolved. The germline gives CDR1 MNHEY, CDR2 SMNVEV (reference sequence). The CDR3 extends over 13 amino acids. V lost 5 bases, J lost 9 bases, and 14 bases lay in between.

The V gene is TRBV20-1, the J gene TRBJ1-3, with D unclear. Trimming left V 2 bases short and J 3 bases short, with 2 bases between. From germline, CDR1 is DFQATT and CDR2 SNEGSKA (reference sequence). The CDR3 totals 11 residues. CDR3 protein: CSARLGNTIYF. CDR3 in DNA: TGCAGTGCTAGACTTGGAAACACCATATATTTT.

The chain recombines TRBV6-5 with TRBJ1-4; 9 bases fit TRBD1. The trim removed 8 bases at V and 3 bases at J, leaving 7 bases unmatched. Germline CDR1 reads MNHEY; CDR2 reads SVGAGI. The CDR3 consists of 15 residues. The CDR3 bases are TGTGCCAGCGGTAAACAGGGGGCGGCTAATGAAAAACTGTTTTTT. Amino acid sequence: CASGKQGAANEKLFF.

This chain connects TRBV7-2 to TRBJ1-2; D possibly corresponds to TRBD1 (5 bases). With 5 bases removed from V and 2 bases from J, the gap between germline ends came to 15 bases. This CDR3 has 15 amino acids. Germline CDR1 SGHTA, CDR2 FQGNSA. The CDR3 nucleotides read TGTGCCAGCAGCCCGGGGGACGGCGCGAACTATGGCTACACCTTC. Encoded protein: CASSPGDGANYGYTF.

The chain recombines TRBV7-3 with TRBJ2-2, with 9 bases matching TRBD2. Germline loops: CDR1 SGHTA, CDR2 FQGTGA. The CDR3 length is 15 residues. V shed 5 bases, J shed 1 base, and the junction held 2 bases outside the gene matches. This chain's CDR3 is CASSLSGGNTGELFF. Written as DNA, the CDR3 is TGTGCCAGCAGCCTTAGCGGGGGGAACACCGGGGAGCTGTTTTTT.

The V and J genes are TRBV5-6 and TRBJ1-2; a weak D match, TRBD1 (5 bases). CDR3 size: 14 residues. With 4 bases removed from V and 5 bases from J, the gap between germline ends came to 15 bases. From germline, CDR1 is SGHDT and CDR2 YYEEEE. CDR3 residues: CASSLDLGPYGYTF. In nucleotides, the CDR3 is TGTGCCAGCAGCCTGGACTTGGGGCCATATGGCTACACCTTC.

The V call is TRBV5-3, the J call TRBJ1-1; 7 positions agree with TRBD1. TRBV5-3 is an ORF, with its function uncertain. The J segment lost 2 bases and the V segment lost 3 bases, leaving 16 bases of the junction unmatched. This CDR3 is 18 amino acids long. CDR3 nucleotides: TGTGCCAGAAGCTGGGGGACAGACTTACTTCGGCGTAACACTGAAGCTTTCTTT. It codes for CARSWGTDLLRRNTEAFF.

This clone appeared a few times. The CDR3 sequence: CASSQSYQSTYEQYF. The CDR3 DNA reads TGCGCCAGCAGCCAGTCTTACCAGTCGACCTACGAGCAGTACTTC. The gene calls are TRBV4-3 and TRBJ2-7; D is unresolved. Trimming stripped 3 bases from V and 2 bases from J, with 14 bases between. In germline, CDR1 is LGHNA, CDR2 YSLEER. The CDR3 contains 15 residues.

The CDR3 nucleotides read TGTGCCAGCGGAGGGGCCGGGGAGCTGTTTTTT. Encoded protein: CASGGAGELFF. V is TRBV6-5 and J is TRBJ2-2; D may be TRBD2 (6 bases). This CDR3 has 11 amino acids. Looked up from germline, CDR1 is MNHEY and CDR2 is SVGAGI. Trimming removed 8 bases from V and 6 bases from J, with 7 bases in between.

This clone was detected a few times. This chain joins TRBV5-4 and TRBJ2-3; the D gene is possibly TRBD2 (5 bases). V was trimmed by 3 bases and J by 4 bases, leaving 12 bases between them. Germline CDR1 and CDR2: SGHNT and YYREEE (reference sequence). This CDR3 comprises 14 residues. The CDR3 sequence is CASSSTSEADTQYF. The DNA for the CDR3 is TGTGCCAGCAGCTCTACTAGTGAGGCAGATACGCAGTATTTT.

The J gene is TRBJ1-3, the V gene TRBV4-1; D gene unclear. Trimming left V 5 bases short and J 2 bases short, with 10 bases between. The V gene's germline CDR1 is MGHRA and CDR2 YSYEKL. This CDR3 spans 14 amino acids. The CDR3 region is CASSEEGTGNTIYF. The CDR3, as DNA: TGCGCCAGCAGCGAGGAAGGTACTGGAAACACCATATATTTT.

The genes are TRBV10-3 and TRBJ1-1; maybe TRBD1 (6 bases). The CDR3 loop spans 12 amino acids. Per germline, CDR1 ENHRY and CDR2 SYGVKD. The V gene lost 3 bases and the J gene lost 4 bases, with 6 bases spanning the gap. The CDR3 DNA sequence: TGTGCCATCAGTGAAGGGGGCACTGAAGCTTTCTTT. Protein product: CAISEGGTEAFF.

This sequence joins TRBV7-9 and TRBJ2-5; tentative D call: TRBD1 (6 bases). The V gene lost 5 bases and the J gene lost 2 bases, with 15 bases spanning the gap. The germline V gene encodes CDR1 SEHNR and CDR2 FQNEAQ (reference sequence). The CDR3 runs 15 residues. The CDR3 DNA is TGTGCCAGCAGCAGAGTAGGACAGAATCAAGAGACCCAGTACTTC. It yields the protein CASSRVGQNQETQYF.